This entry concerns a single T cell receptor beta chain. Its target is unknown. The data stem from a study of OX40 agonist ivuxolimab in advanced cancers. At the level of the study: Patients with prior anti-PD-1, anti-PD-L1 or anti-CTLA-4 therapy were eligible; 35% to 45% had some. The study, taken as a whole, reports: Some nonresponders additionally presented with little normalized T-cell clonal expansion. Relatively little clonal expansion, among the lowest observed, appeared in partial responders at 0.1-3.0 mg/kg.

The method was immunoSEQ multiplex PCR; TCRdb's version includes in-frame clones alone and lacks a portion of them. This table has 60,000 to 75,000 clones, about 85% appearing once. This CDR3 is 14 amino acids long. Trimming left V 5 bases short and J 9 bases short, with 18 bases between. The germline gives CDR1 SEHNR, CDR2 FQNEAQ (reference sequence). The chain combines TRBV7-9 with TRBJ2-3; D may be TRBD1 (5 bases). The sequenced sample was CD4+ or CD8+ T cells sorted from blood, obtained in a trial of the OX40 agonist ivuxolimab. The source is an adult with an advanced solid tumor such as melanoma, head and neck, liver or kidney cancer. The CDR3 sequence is CASSQGPTSGTQYF. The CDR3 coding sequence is TGTGCCAGCAGCCAGGGCCCGACGTCCGGGACGCAGTATTTT.